A single sample gave rise to the 11 T cell receptor beta chains below, sequenced in a study of T cell responses to AZD1222 COVID-19 vaccine. Assay used: immunoSEQ multiplex PCR; TCRdb lists only in-frame clones, some missing. The sample contains 150,000 to 200,000 clones, about nine tenths of which appear only once. Source: peripheral blood, taken on day 0 of AZD1222 vaccination. Every receptor here comes from an adult in good health.

This sequence joins TRBV18 and TRBJ1-1, with D maybe TRBD1 (5 bases). The CDR3 loop spans 15 amino acids. V was trimmed by 3 bases and J by 0 bases, leaving 11 bases between them. The V gene's germline CDR1 is KGHSH and CDR2 LQKENI. Written as DNA, the CDR3 is TGTGCCAGCTCACCCGACAGAGACATGAACACTGAAGCTTTCTTT. Encoded protein: CASSPDRDMNTEAFF.

The rearrangement joins TRBV3-1 (or the pseudogene TRBV3-2) to TRBJ1-4; D possibly corresponds to TRBD1 (6 bases). Per germline, CDR1 LGHDT and CDR2 YNNKEL (reference sequence). The CDR3 contains 18 residues. The V gene lost 3 bases and the J gene lost 3 bases, with 20 bases spanning the gap. The DNA of the CDR3 is TGTGCCAGCAGCCAGAGATTGGCCTTGGGACACCCTAATGAAAAACTGTTTTTT. Translation gives CASSQRLALGHPNEKLFF.

For the CDR3, the DNA is TGTGCCAGCAGCCGAGGGACCATATATTTT. Protein: CASSRGTIYF. This sequence joins TRBV12-3 or TRBV12-4 and TRBJ1-3; no definite D call. Trimming took off 6 bases at V and 10 bases at J, with 7 bases between the two ends. The CDR3 is made up of 10 amino acids.

The CDR3 DNA is TGTGCCAGCAGCGTAGGAGGGTTGGGGATCTATGGCTACACCTTC. Translation gives CASSVGGLGIYGYTF. This chain joins TRBV9 and TRBJ1-2; D not certain. Germline CDR1 is SGDLS and CDR2 is YYNGEE. V was trimmed by 0 bases and J by 4 bases, leaving 13 bases between them. CDR3 length: 15 amino acids.

The chain combines TRBV19 with TRBJ1-2; D might be TRBD1 (5 bases). The V end lost 1 base, the J end lost 8 bases, and 14 bases lay between the germline ends. This CDR3 has 14 residues. CDR1 and CDR2 (germline): LNHDA, SQIVND (reference sequence). Here the CDR3 reads CASSIGAGIIGYTF. In DNA form, the CDR3 reads TGTGCCAGTAGTATAGGTGCAGGGATAATAGGCTACACCTTC.

The rearrangement uses TRBV6-5 and TRBJ1-1; D remains ambiguous. CDR3 length: 15 amino acids. Trimming stripped 8 bases from V and 0 bases from J, with 16 bases between. Germline V CDR1 and CDR2: MNHEY, SVGAGI. CDR3 loop: CASSPRRAVNTEAFF. The CDR3 DNA reads TGTGCCAGCTCACCCCGGCGGGCAGTGAACACTGAAGCTTTCTTT.

This clone was seen a single time. The V and J genes are TRBV5-4 and TRBJ2-1; 8 bases are a match to TRBD2. Germline assignment: CDR1 SGHNT and CDR2 YYREEE (reference sequence). V was pared by 0 bases and J by 4 bases, with 3 bases of the junction left unmatched. The CDR3 loop spans 15 amino acids. The CDR3 spells CASSLVSGAYNEQFF. CDR3 bases: TGTGCCAGCAGCTTGGTTAGCGGGGCTTACAATGAGCAGTTCTTC.

The chain links TRBV20-1 to TRBJ1-3; D gene ambiguous. The length of the CDR3 is 15 residues. V was clipped by 3 bases and J by 9 bases, with 21 bases between them. Germline V lookup: CDR1 DFQATT, CDR2 SNEGSKA (reference sequence). The CDR3 DNA reads TGCAGTGCTAGTAAGGGTTACCTTGATAGGGTCACCATATATTTT. As protein: CSASKGYLDRVTIYF.

This clone was picked up one time. The V and J genes are TRBV6-5 and TRBJ2-1; D gene uncertain. Germline loops: CDR1 MNHEY, CDR2 SVGAGI. The V and J ends lost 8 bases and 0 bases respectively, with 11 bases between them. CDR3 length: 14 residues. The chain's CDR3 is CASRYRASYNEQFF. For the CDR3, the DNA is TGTGCCAGCCGATATAGGGCCTCCTACAATGAGCAGTTCTTC.

This rearrangement joins TRBV19 to TRBJ1-2; TRBD1 matches 8 bases. This CDR3 is built from 15 residues. In germline, CDR1 is LNHDA, CDR2 SQIVND (reference sequence). V trimming: 7 bases; J trimming: 0 bases; junction bases outside the gene matches: 7. CDR3 nucleotides: TGTGCCAGTACCCCAGACAGGGGAGCTAACTATGGCTACACCTTC. Its protein is CASTPDRGANYGYTF.

The rearrangement links TRBV2 to TRBJ2-7, with D hard to call. The CDR3 is made up of 13 amino acids. Trimming shortened V by 5 bases and J by 2 bases, and 10 bases separated the two germline ends. CDR1 SNHLY and CDR2 FYNNEI come from the germline V gene. The CDR3 coding sequence is TGTGCCAGCAGTAAAGGGAATCCCTACGAGCAGTACTTC. Protein sequence: CASSKGNPYEQYF.